This TCR beta chain was captured by sequencing in a study of blood T cell repertoires in COVID-19. The overall study: PBMCs, B-cell-depleted T cells, or T cells were the source of the cDNA or gDNA that made up the material.

Profiled with immunoSEQ multiplex PCR; TCRdb holds only in-frame clones, not every one. The sample consists of over 250,000 clones, 75% to 90% of them appearing once. This clone was recorded once. The germline V gene has CDR1 LNHDA and CDR2 SQIVND (reference sequence). Losses at the gene ends were 6 bases for V and 8 bases for J; bases not matched to a gene: 10. The CDR3 has 14 residues. The rearrangement links TRBV19 to TRBJ1-2; 9 positions agree with TRBD1. The sequence was collected from a woman in her thirties or forties who had recovered from COVID-19. Sample: peripheral blood. The chain's CDR3 is CASSQTGGTIGYTF. CDR3 nucleotides: TGTGCCAGTAGCCAGACAGGGGGTACTATAGGCTACACCTTC. The full variable domain, rest sourced from reference TRBV19 and TRBJ1-2, is DGGITQSPKYLFRKEGQNVTLSCEQNLNHDAMYWYRQDPGQGLRLIYYSQIVNDFQKGDIAEGYSVSREKKESFPLTVTSAQKNPTAFYLCASSQTGGTIGYTFGSGTRLTVV.